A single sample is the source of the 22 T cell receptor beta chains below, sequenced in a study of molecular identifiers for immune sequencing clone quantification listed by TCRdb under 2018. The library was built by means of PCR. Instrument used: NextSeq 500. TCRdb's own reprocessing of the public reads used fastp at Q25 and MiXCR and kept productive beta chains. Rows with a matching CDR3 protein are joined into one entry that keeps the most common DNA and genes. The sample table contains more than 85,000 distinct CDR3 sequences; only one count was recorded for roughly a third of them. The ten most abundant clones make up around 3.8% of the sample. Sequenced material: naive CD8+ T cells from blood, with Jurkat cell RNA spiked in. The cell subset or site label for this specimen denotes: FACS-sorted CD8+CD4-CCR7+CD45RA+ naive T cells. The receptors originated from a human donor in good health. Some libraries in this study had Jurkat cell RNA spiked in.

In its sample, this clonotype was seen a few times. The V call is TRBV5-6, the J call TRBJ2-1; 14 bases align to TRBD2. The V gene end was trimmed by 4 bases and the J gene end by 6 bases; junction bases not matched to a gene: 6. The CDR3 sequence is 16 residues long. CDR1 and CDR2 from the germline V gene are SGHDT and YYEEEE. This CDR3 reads CASSLPTSGRGNEQFF. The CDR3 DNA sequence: TGTGCCAGCAGCCTCCCGACTAGCGGGAGGGGCAATGAGCAGTTCTTC.

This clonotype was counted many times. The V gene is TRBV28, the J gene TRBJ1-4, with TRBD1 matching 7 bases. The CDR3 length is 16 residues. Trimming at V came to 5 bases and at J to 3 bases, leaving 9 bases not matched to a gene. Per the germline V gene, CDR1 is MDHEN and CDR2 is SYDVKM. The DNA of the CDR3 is TGTGCCAGCAGTACCACCTTACAGGGGCCTAATGAAAAACTGTTTTTT. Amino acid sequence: CASSTTLQGPNEKLFF.

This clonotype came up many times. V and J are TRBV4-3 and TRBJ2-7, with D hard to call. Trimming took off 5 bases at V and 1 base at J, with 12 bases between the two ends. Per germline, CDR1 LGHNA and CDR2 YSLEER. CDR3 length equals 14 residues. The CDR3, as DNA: TGCGCCAGCAGCACCGGGCAGTTATCCTACGAGCAGTACTTC. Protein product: CASSTGQLSYEQYF.

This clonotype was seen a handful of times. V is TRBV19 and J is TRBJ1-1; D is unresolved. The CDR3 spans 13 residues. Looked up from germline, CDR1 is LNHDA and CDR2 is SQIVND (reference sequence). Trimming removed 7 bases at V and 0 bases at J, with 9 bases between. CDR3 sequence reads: CASTMRLNTEAFF. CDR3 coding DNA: TGTGCCAGTACCATGAGGTTGAACACTGAAGCTTTCTTT.

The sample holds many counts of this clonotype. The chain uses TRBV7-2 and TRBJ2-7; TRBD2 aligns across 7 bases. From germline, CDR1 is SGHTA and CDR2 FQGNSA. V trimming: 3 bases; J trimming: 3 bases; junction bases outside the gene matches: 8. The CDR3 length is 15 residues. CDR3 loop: CASSFGGRAFYEQYF. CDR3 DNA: TGTGCCAGCAGCTTTGGGGGGAGGGCCTTCTACGAGCAGTACTTC.

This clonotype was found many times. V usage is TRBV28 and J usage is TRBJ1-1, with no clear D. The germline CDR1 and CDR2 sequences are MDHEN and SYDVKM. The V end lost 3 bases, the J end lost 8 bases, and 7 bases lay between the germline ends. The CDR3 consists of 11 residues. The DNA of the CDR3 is TGTGCCAGCAGTTTGAACCGAGAAGCTTTCTTT. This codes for CASSLNREAFF.

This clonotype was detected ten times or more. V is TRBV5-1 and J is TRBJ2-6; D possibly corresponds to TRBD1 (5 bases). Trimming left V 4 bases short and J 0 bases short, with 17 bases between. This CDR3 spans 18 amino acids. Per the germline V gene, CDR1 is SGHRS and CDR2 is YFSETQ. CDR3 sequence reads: CASSADSSRGSGANVLTF. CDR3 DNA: TGCGCCAGCAGCGCTGACAGTAGCCGAGGCTCTGGGGCCAACGTCCTGACTTTC.

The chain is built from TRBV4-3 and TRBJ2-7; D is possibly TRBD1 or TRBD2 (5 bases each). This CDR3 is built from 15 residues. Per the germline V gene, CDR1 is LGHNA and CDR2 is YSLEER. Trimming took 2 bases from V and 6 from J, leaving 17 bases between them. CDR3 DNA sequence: TGCGCCAGCAGCCAAACCGGGGACGCAACCTCCGAGCAGTACTTC. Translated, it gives CASSQTGDATSEQYF.

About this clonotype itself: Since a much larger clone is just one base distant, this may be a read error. The chain's CDR3 is CASSIEGLGNQPQHF. CDR3 bases: TGTGCCAGCAGCATAGAGGGGTTAGGCAATCAGCCCCAGCATTTT. This chain joins TRBV11-3 and TRBJ1-5, with a weak D call TRBD1 (5 bases). Germline V lookup: CDR1 SGHNT, CDR2 YENEEA. This CDR3 comprises 15 residues.

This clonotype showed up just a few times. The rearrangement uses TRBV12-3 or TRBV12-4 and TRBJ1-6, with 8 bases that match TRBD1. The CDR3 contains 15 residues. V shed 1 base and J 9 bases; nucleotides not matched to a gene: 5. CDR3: CASSLVNRGGSPLHF. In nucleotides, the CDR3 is TGTGCCAGCAGTTTAGTAAACAGGGGGGGTTCACCCCTCCACTTT.

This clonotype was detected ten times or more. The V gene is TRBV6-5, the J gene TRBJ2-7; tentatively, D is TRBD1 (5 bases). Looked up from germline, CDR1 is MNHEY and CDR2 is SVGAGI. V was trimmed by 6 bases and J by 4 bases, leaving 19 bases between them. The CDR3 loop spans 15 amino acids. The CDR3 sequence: CASSPLGWGRYEQYF. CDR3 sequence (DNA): TGTGCCAGCAGCCCCTTGGGGTGGGGCAGGTACGAGCAGTACTTC.

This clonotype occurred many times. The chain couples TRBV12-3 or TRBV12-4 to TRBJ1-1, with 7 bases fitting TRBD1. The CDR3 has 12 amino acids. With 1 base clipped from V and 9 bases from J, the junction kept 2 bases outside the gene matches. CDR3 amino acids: CASSLDRGKAFF. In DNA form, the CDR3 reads TGTGCCAGCAGTTTAGACAGGGGTAAAGCTTTCTTT.

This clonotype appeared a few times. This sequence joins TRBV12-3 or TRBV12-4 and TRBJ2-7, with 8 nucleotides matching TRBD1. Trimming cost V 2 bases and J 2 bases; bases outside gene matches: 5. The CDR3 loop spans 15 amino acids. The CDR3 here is CASSLRDRHTYEQYF. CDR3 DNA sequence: TGTGCCAGCAGTTTAAGGGACAGGCACACCTACGAGCAGTACTTC.

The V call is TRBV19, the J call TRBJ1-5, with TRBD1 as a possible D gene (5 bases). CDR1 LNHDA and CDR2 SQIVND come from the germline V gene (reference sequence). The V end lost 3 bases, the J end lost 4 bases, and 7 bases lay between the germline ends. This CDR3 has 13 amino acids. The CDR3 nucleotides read TGTGCCAGTAGTATTTGGGGGAATCAGCCCCAGCATTTT. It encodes CASSIWGNQPQHF.

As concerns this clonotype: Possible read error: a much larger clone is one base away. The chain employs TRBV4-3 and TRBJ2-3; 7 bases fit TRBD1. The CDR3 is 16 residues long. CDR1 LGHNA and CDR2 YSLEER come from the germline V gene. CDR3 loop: CASSPYRGRGTDTLYF. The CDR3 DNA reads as TGCGCCAGCAGCCCGTACAGGGGAAGAGGCACAGATACGCTGTATTTT.

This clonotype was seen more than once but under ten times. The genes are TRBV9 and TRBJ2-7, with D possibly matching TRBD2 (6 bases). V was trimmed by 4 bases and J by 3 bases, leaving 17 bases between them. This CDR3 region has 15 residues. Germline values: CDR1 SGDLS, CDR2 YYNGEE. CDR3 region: CASSPGSGAGYEQYF. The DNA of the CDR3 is TGTGCCAGCAGCCCCGGTAGCGGAGCCGGCTACGAGCAGTACTTC.

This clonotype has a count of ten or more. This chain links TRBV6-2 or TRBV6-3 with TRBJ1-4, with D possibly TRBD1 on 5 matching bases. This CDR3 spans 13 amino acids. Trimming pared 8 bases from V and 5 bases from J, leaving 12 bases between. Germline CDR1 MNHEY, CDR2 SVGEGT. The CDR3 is CASRDSWNEKLFF. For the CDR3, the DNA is TGTGCCAGCCGAGACAGTTGGAATGAAAAACTGTTTTTT.

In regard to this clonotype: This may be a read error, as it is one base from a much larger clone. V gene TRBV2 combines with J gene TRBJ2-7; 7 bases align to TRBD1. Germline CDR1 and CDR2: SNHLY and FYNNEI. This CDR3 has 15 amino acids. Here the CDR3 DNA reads TGTGCCTGCAGTGAAGCCAGTGGGACAGCCTACGAGCAGTACTTC. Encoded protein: CACSEASGTAYEQYF.

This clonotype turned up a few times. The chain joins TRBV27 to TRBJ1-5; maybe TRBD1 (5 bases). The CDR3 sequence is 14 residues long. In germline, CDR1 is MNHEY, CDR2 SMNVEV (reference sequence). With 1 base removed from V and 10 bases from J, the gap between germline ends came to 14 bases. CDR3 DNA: TGTGCCAGCAGTTTATTGCCAGGCGGGGGTCCCCAGCATTTT. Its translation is CASSLLPGGGPQHF.

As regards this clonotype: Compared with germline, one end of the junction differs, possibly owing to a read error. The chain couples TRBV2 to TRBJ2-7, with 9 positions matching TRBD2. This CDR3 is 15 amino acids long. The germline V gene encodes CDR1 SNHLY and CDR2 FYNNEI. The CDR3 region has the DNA TGTGCCAGCGAGGCGCTGGCTAGCGGGGTTTACGAGCAGCACTTC. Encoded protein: CASEALASGVYEQHF. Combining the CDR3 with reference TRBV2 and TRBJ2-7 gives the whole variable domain EPEVTQTPSHQVTQMGQEVILRCVPISNHLYFYWYRQILGQKVEFLVSFYNNEISEKSEIFDDQFSVERPDGSNFTLKIRSTKLEDSAMYFCASEALASGVYEQHFGPGTRLTVT.

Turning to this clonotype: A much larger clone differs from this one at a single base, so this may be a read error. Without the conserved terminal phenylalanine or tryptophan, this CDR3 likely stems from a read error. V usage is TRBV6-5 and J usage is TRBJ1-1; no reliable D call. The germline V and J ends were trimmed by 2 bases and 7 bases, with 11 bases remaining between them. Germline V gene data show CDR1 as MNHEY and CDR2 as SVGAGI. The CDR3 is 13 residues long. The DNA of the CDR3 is TGTGCCAGCAGTTACGCCGGATATTTTGAAGCTTTCCTT. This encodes CASSYAGYFEAFL.

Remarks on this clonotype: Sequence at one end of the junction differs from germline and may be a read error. In DNA form, the CDR3 reads TGCAGCGTCGAAGGTCTAGCGGGAATGGGGGAGCTGTTTTTT. Protein product: CSVEGLAGMGELFF. The genes are TRBV29-1 and TRBJ2-2; 9 positions agree with TRBD2. Germline CDR1 reads SQVTM; CDR2 reads ANQGSEA. The CDR3 length is 14 residues.